The 27 T cell receptor beta chains in this list originate from one sample, sequenced in a study of T-cell reconstitution after alpha-beta-depleted transplantation in children. Molecular barcoding with unique molecular identifiers was used for the TCRbeta library. Via MiXCR, TCRdb re-called the PCR reads, giving one row per CDR3 protein. The table has about 460,000 distinct CDR3 sequences, around 12% seen once; the top ten hold approximately 5.4%. Sequences were derived from PBMCs from the stem cell graft donor, sampled from the stem cell graft. The receptor source for this set is a human donor who donated a stem cell graft to a child with combined immunodeficiency.

This clonotype was seen a handful of times. V and J are TRBV11-2 and TRBJ1-2, with no clear D. From germline, CDR1 is SGHAT and CDR2 FQNNGV. V was pared by 1 base and J by 2 bases, with 8 bases between. CDR3 size: 14 residues. The CDR3 reads CASSLAVLNYGYTF. The CDR3 nucleotides are TGTGCCAGCAGCTTAGCGGTCCTGAACTATGGCTACACCTTC.

Only a few counts were recorded for this clonotype. The chain recombines TRBV11-1 with TRBJ1-1; D unresolved. This CDR3 contains 14 residues. Germline assignment: CDR1 SGHAT and CDR2 FQDESV (reference sequence). V dropped 7 bases and J dropped 1 base, with 13 bases sitting between them. The CDR3 DNA is TGTGCCAGCATCCCTAGGTCGGGGAACACTGAAGCTTTCTTT. This gives the protein CASIPRSGNTEAFF.

The V gene is TRBV7-8, the J gene TRBJ2-2, with 7 bases that match TRBD2. The V segment lost 3 bases and the J segment 4 bases; nucleotides outside the gene matches: 8. This CDR3 comprises 16 residues. Looked up from germline, CDR1 is SGHVS and CDR2 is FQNEAQ. CDR3 residues: CASSLGGGSVTGELFF. The CDR3 DNA reads as TGTGCCAGCAGCTTGGGTGGCGGGAGTGTCACCGGGGAGCTGTTTTTT.

A remark on this clonotype: It may be a read error: a sequence one base away is much more abundant. The CDR3 does not close with the conserved phenylalanine or tryptophan, likely indicating a read error. The DNA of the CDR3 is TGTGCCAGCAGTTTTGACAGAAACAATGAGCAGTTCTGC. Protein product: CASSFDRNNEQFC. The V and J genes are TRBV12-3 or TRBV12-4 and TRBJ2-1, with D possibly TRBD1 on 5 matching bases. The CDR3 has 13 residues. V shed 3 bases and J shed 5 bases, with 8 bases lying between them.

This clonotype was recorded many times. The chain is built from TRBV7-3 and TRBJ2-1; TRBD1 matches 11 bases. The CDR3 loop spans 14 amino acids. Germline CDR1 and CDR2: SGHTA and FQGTGA. Germline trimming cut 6 bases from V and 7 bases from J; bases unmatched to any gene: 5. The CDR3 nucleotides read TGTGCCAGCAGTGGACAGGGGGCTATAAATGAGCAGTTCTTC. Translated, it gives CASSGQGAINEQFF.

This clonotype was observed many times. V is TRBV5-1 and J is TRBJ2-7; TRBD2 agrees at 12 bases. The V gene end was trimmed by 0 bases and the J gene end by 6 bases; junction bases not matched to a gene: 7. CDR3 length: 16 amino acids. Germline CDR1 is SGHRS and CDR2 is YFSETQ. This CDR3 reads CASSLAETSGSFEQYF. In DNA form, the CDR3 reads TGCGCCAGCAGCTTGGCCGAGACTAGCGGGAGTTTCGAGCAGTACTTC.

CDR3 loop: CAWSVGGSGVLEQFF. CDR3 coding DNA: TGTGCCTGGAGTGTAGGAGGATCGGGAGTGCTTGAGCAGTTCTTC. The chain uses TRBV30 and TRBJ2-1; perhaps TRBD2 as D (6 bases). V dropped 0 bases and J dropped 9 bases, with 18 bases sitting between them. Germline loops: CDR1 GTSNPN, CDR2 SVGIG (reference sequence). The CDR3 has 15 amino acids.

The V and J genes are TRBV5-1 and TRBJ2-7; 10 positions agree with TRBD1. Germline CDR1 is SGHRS and CDR2 is YFSETQ. J was trimmed by 2 bases and V by 1 base; bases with no gene match: 6. The CDR3 runs 16 residues. CDR3 loop: CASSLFPGTGAYEQYF. As DNA, the CDR3 is TGCGCCAGCAGCTTGTTCCCCGGGACAGGGGCCTACGAGCAGTACTTC. The whole variable domain, remainder taken from reference TRBV5-1 and TRBJ2-7, is KAGVTQTPRYLIKTRGQQVTLSCSPISGHRSVSWYQQTPGQGLQFLFEYFSETQRNKGNFPGRFSGRQFSNSRSEMNVSTLELGDSALYLCASSLFPGTGAYEQYFGPGTRLTVT.

Here the CDR3 DNA reads TGTGCCAGCAGCCGCGCGGGTGTTCAAACCTACGAGCAGTACTTC. Translating it yields CASSRAGVQTYEQYF. This chain links TRBV27 with TRBJ2-7; a weak D match, TRBD2 (5 bases). In germline, CDR1 is MNHEY, CDR2 SMNVEV (reference sequence). The CDR3 extends over 15 amino acids. Trimming took off 6 bases at V and 2 bases at J, with 17 bases between the two ends.

The rearrangement uses TRBV7-9 and TRBJ2-1; 8 positions match TRBD2. In germline, CDR1 is SEHNR, CDR2 FQNEAQ (reference sequence). V lost 3 bases and J lost 4; bases outside the gene matches: 8. CDR3 length: 16 amino acids. CDR3 protein: CASSFSGGPLYNEQFF. The CDR3 nucleotides read TGTGCCAGCAGCTTTTCGGGGGGGCCCTTGTACAATGAGCAGTTCTTC.

This chain uses TRBV9 with TRBJ2-3, with 7 bases matching TRBD2. CDR1 and CDR2 from the germline V gene are SGDLS and YYNGEE. J was trimmed by 6 bases and V by 1 base; bases with no gene match: 5. The CDR3 contains 14 residues. The CDR3 coding sequence is TGTGCCAGCAGCGTAAGCGGGAACGGGGATACGCAGTATTTT. This sequence encodes CASSVSGNGDTQYF.

The CDR3: CASRVGWGVYEQFF. The CDR3 DNA is TGTGCCAGCAGGGTTGGCTGGGGGGTATATGAGCAGTTCTTC. V and J are TRBV12-3 or TRBV12-4 and TRBJ2-1; TRBD2 might be the D (6 bases). The V and J ends lost 6 bases and 8 bases respectively, with 17 bases between them. The CDR3 sequence is 14 residues long.

This clonotype appeared many times. The chain has TRBV6-2 or TRBV6-3 and TRBJ2-3; D is uncertain. The CDR3 is made up of 13 amino acids. V was clipped by 6 bases and J by 2 bases, with 9 bases between them. Germline CDR1 is MNHEY and CDR2 is SVGEGT. The CDR3 is CASRVRDTDTQYF. CDR3 DNA sequence: TGTGCCAGCAGGGTTAGGGACACAGATACGCAGTATTTT.

This clonotype was detected a few times. The chain combines TRBV6-2 or TRBV6-3 with TRBJ2-7; TRBD1 might be the D (6 bases). The V and J ends lost 1 base and 5 bases respectively, with 6 bases between them. CDR1 MNHEY and CDR2 SVGEGT come from the germline V gene. The CDR3 sequence is 12 residues long. CDR3 loop: CASSYWDNEQYF. DNA for the CDR3: TGTGCCAGCAGTTACTGGGACAACGAGCAGTACTTC.

This clonotype was counted only a few times. The chain has TRBV13 and TRBJ1-2; D ambiguous. Germline loops: CDR1 PRHDT, CDR2 FYEKMQ (reference sequence). This CDR3 has 14 amino acids. Trimming left V 0 bases short and J 1 base short, with 6 bases between. The CDR3 protein is CASSLGDINYGYTF. The CDR3 nucleotides are TGTGCCAGCAGCTTAGGGGATATTAACTATGGCTACACCTTC.

This clonotype appeared many times. The V gene is TRBV29-1, the J gene TRBJ1-1, with TRBD1 as a possible D gene (6 bases). The CDR3 runs to 14 residues. Germline CDR1 is SQVTM and CDR2 is ANQGSEA. V lost 7 bases and J 1 base, leaving 16 bases between the germline ends. CDR3 protein: CSGTPGGRNTEAFF. CDR3 DNA sequence: TGCAGCGGCACCCCCGGGGGCAGGAACACTGAAGCTTTCTTT. The full variable domain, completed using reference TRBV29-1 and TRBJ1-1, is SAVISQKPSRDICQRGTSLTIQCQVDSQVTMMFWYRQQPGQSLTLIATANQGSEATYESGFVIDKFPISRPNLTFSTLTVSNMSPEDSSIYLCSGTPGGRNTEAFFGQGTRLTVV.

This chain uses TRBV29-1 with TRBJ2-2, with TRBD2 as a possible D gene (6 bases). V was cut by 4 bases and J by 5 bases, with 8 bases left in between. Germline loops: CDR1 SQVTM, CDR2 ANQGSEA. The CDR3 totals 12 residues. The CDR3 DNA reads as TGCAGCGTTGCGGGGGTTACCGGGGAGCTGTTTTTT. This translates into CSVAGVTGELFF.

The chain's CDR3 is CASRFTLVGSTDTQYF. The DNA of the CDR3 is TGTGCCAGCAGATTCACACTAGTTGGGAGCACAGATACGCAGTATTTT. V gene TRBV6-1 combines with J gene TRBJ2-3; D might be TRBD2 (5 bases). CDR1 and CDR2 (germline): MNHNS, SASEGT. V was shortened by 6 bases and J by 0 bases, with 16 bases between the two germline ends. The CDR3 consists of 16 residues.

The chain uses TRBV5-1 and TRBJ2-3; the match to TRBD1 covers 10 bases. This CDR3 is built from 16 residues. J gave up 2 bases and V 5 bases, and 8 bases lay outside the gene matches. Germline CDR1 SGHRS, CDR2 YFSETQ. The CDR3 loop is CASRERDRGYTDTQYF. CDR3 nucleotides: TGCGCCAGCAGAGAAAGGGACAGGGGATACACAGATACGCAGTATTTT.

This clonotype has more than one count but fewer than ten. This chain joins TRBV27 and TRBJ2-5; possibly TRBD2 for D (6 bases). V gave up 8 bases and J gave up 2 bases, with 24 bases separating them. The CDR3 consists of 17 residues. The germline CDR1 and CDR2 sequences are MNHEY and SMNVEV (reference sequence). In nucleotides, the CDR3 is TGTGCCAGCCGTCCCGGGTCGGGGGAGTGGGTTCAAGAGACCCAGTACTTC. Translation gives CASRPGSGEWVQETQYF.

The genes are TRBV15 and TRBJ2-1, with TRBD2 matching over 8 bases. Germline loops: CDR1 LNHNV, CDR2 YYDKDF (reference sequence). The CDR3 runs to 17 residues. V lost 3 bases and J lost 6; bases outside the gene matches: 13. Here the CDR3 reads CATSRGPSSGSANEQFF. The CDR3 nucleotides read TGTGCCACCAGCAGGGGACCCTCCAGCGGGAGCGCCAATGAGCAGTTCTTC.

This chain uses TRBV15 with TRBJ2-7; TRBD1 is a possible D gene (5 bases). The CDR3 is 13 amino acids. CDR1 and CDR2 from the germline V gene are LNHNV and YYDKDF (reference sequence). V was trimmed by 5 bases and J by 5 bases, leaving 13 bases between them. DNA of the CDR3: TGTGCCACCAGCGTCGACCCAGGGCACGAGCAGTACTTC. This encodes CATSVDPGHEQYF.

This clonotype came up many times. The V gene is TRBV20-1, the J gene TRBJ2-2, with 7 positions matching TRBD1. CDR1 DFQATT and CDR2 SNEGSKA come from the germline V gene (reference sequence). With 5 bases clipped from V and 7 bases from J, the junction kept 4 bases outside the gene matches. This CDR3 has 12 amino acids. CDR3 residues: CSAPTGVGELFF. In DNA form, the CDR3 reads TGCAGTGCTCCCACAGGGGTCGGGGAGCTGTTTTTT.

This clonotype appeared a few times. The genes are TRBV18 and TRBJ2-2; D gene uncertain. The CDR3 covers 13 residues. Germline-derived CDR1 and CDR2 are KGHSH and LQKENI. V lost 5 bases to trimming and J lost 5 bases, with 9 bases between them. CDR3 sequence reads: CASSSLETGELFF. The CDR3 bases are TGTGCCAGCTCATCATTGGAGACCGGGGAGCTGTTTTTT.

This clonotype showed up many times. The J gene is TRBJ2-5, the V gene TRBV27; no firm D call. With 5 bases removed from V and 0 bases from J, the gap between germline ends came to 10 bases. The CDR3 has 14 amino acids. CDR1 MNHEY and CDR2 SMNVEV come from the germline V gene (reference sequence). The CDR3 bases are TGTGCCAGCAGTCCGACCCGGTACCAAGAGACCCAGTACTTC. Protein product: CASSPTRYQETQYF.

In its sample, this clonotype was seen many times. This chain joins TRBV6-2 or TRBV6-3 and TRBJ2-7; 7 bases map to TRBD1. CDR3 length: 17 residues. The junction had 18 bases not matched to a gene; V was cut back by 6 bases and J by 4 bases. The V gene's germline CDR1 is MNHEY and CDR2 SVGEGT. CDR3 in amino acids: CASRRLIGAGGFYEQYF. Written as DNA, the CDR3 is TGTGCCAGCAGGAGACTCATCGGGGCAGGGGGATTTTACGAGCAGTACTTC.

The CDR3 reads CASSLWGREAKNIQYF. CDR3 nucleotide sequence: TGTGCCAGCAGTTTATGGGGACGCGAGGCCAAAAACATTCAGTACTTC. V is TRBV27 and J is TRBJ2-4, with D perhaps TRBD1 or TRBD2 (5 bases each). The V gene's germline CDR1 is MNHEY and CDR2 SMNVEV (reference sequence). Between the trimmed V and J ends, which lost 1 base and 1 base, there was a span of 11 bases. The CDR3 length is 16 residues.